This section outlines one T cell receptor (beta chain) sequence together with its context. The data derive from a study of T cell changes during pregnancy in multiple sclerosis. The CDR3 extends over 12 amino acids. V gave up 8 bases and J gave up 8 bases, with 14 bases separating them. Germline CDR1 MRHNA, CDR2 SNTAGT. Profiled with immunoSEQ multiplex PCR; TCRdb holds only in-frame clones, not every one. The sample yields nearly 40,000 clones, 85% to 95% seen once. This clonotype originated in a female donor with multiple sclerosis, enrolled in a pregnancy study. Sequencing used CD4+ T cells from peripheral blood mononuclear cells, obtained before pregnancy. The V call is TRBV6-4, the J call TRBJ2-3; possibly TRBD2 for D (5 bases). The CDR3 sequence is CASGSGYSTQYF. The CDR3 nucleotides are TGTGCCAGCGGGTCGGGATACAGTACGCAGTATTTT.